These 19 T cell receptor beta chains were sequenced from one sample in a study of human T cells and chemical hapten exposure. From the RACE reads, TCRdb called clonotypes with MiXCR, one entry per CDR3 protein. The table lists 190,000 or so distinct CDR3 sequences, 25% to 30% of them singletons. Time point described: pre-sensitization, week 0. The treatment: therapeutic diphenylcyclopropenone sensitization with weekly scalp DPC. Sequenced here: whole blood, sampled in connection with sensitization to the hapten diphenylcyclopropenone (DPC). The source of these receptors is a woman aged 25 to 39 with alopecia areata. Some clones in this sample may be carry-over from other donors' samples.

The chain links TRBV15 to TRBJ2-1; D gene ambiguous. CDR1 and CDR2 from the germline V gene are LNHNV and YYDKDF (reference sequence). This CDR3 comprises 13 residues. The V end lost 0 bases, the J end lost 9 bases, and 9 bases lay between the germline ends. DNA for the CDR3: TGTGCCACCAGCAGAGATAGCCAGGTTGAGCAGTTCTTC. Amino acid sequence: CATSRDSQVEQFF.

This clonotype was observed many times. The chain recombines TRBV7-8 with TRBJ1-6; TRBD1 agrees at 9 bases. V was clipped by 5 bases and J by 7 bases; unmatched bases: 9. Looked up from germline, CDR1 is SGHVS and CDR2 is FQNEAQ. The CDR3 has 16 amino acids. CDR3 loop: CASSGLNRGRNSPLHF. CDR3 nucleotide sequence: TGTGCCAGCAGCGGTCTTAACAGGGGGCGAAATTCACCCCTCCACTTT.

The chain employs TRBV9 and TRBJ2-2, with TRBD2 matching over 8 bases. The CDR3 length is 16 residues. Germline-derived CDR1 and CDR2 are SGDLS and YYNGEE. V shed 7 bases, J shed 5 bases, and the junction held 13 bases outside the gene matches. The CDR3 spells CASAGGSAGVTGELFF. In DNA form, the CDR3 reads TGTGCCAGCGCGGGGGGCTCGGCGGGGGTTACCGGGGAGCTGTTTTTT.

The rearrangement uses TRBV6-2 or TRBV6-3 and TRBJ2-3; no clear D gene. The germline V gene encodes CDR1 MNHEY and CDR2 SVGEGT. This CDR3 contains 12 residues. The V end was cut by 2 bases, the J end by 4 bases, with 4 bases between. The CDR3 DNA follows: TGTGCCAGCAGTTACACCCCAGATACGCAGTATTTT. Its translation: CASSYTPDTQYF.

V and J are TRBV11-1 and TRBJ2-2, with D maybe TRBD2 (6 bases). V dropped 5 bases and J dropped 4 bases, with 14 bases sitting between them. This CDR3 spans 15 amino acids. Germline V lookup: CDR1 SGHAT, CDR2 FQDESV (reference sequence). CDR3 bases: TGTGCCAGCAGCCGGAGGGGCCGGGGCACCGGGGAGCTGTTTTTT. Residues: CASSRRGRGTGELFF.

The rearrangement uses TRBV2 and TRBJ2-2, with D hard to call. This CDR3 has 12 residues. Germline V gene lookup returns CDR1 SNHLY and CDR2 FYNNEI. The V end lost 7 bases, the J end lost 1 base, and 4 bases lay between the germline ends. The CDR3 DNA reads TGTGCCAGCATGAGGAACACCGGGGAGCTGTTTTTT. Translation gives CASMRNTGELFF.

This chain uses TRBV20-1 with TRBJ1-4; D not resolved. This CDR3 region has 14 residues. CDR1 is DFQATT and CDR2 is SNEGSKA in the germline V gene (reference sequence). V was clipped by 3 bases and J by 0 bases, with 8 bases between them. The CDR3 coding sequence is TGCAGTGCTAGGGGGAGCGCAACTAATGAAAAACTGTTTTTT. It yields the protein CSARGSATNEKLFF.

This clonotype was observed many times. V and J are TRBV4-2 and TRBJ2-1; D ambiguous. Germline CDR1 and CDR2: LGHNA and YNFKEQ. This CDR3 has 12 residues. Trimming cost V 3 bases and J 9 bases, with 9 bases left between them. The CDR3 protein is CASSHARGEQFF. For the CDR3, the DNA is TGTGCCAGCAGCCACGCGCGCGGTGAGCAGTTCTTC.

On this clonotype: An end of the junction does not agree with germline; a read error may underlie this. The chain employs TRBV5-1 and TRBJ2-3, with 12 bases lining up with TRBD2. The CDR3 spans 16 residues. Germline CDR1 SGHRS, CDR2 YFSETQ. The CDR3 is CASSSGLAGSTNTQYF. CDR3 sequence (DNA): TGCGCCAGCAGCTCAGGACTAGCGGGGAGCACAAATACGCAGTATTTT.

The chain combines TRBV7-2 with TRBJ1-6; D might be TRBD1 (5 bases). The length of the CDR3 is 15 residues. CDR1 and CDR2 (germline): SGHTA, FQGNSA. V was pared by 2 bases and J by 6 bases, with 11 bases between. CDR3 DNA sequence: TGTGCCAGCAGCTTATTTGGGGGAGTTAATTCACCCCTCCACTTT. The encoded protein is CASSLFGGVNSPLHF.

Worth noting for this clonotype: At one end the junction does not follow the germline gene, possibly because of a read error. The V and J genes are TRBV28 and TRBJ2-4; a weak D match, TRBD1 (6 bases). CDR3 length: 17 residues. The germline V gene encodes CDR1 MDHEN and CDR2 SYDVKM. CDR3: CASSPTTGSVAQNIQYF. The DNA for the CDR3 is TGTGCCAGCAGTCCCACAACAGGGAGTGTAGCCCAAAACATTCAGTACTTC.

This clonotype has more than one count but fewer than ten. One junction end does not reproduce the germline sequence, and a read error may be involved. V and J are TRBV6-2 or TRBV6-3 and TRBJ1-1; no definite D call. This CDR3 is 12 amino acids long. Germline CDR1 reads MNHEY; CDR2 reads SVGEGT. The DNA of the CDR3 is TGTGCCAGCTGTTACAAGAACACTGAAGCTTTCTTT. It encodes CASCYKNTEAFF.

The chain uses TRBV29-1 and TRBJ2-7, with D perhaps TRBD2 (5 bases). Germline CDR1 is SQVTM and CDR2 is ANQGSEA. V shed 5 bases and J shed 3 bases, with 14 bases lying between them. The CDR3 length is 13 residues. CDR3: CSVLSSSIYEQYF. The CDR3 DNA follows: TGCAGCGTTCTAAGCTCTAGCATCTACGAGCAGTACTTC.

This clonotype was counted many times. The chain has TRBV6-5 and TRBJ2-7, with TRBD2 as a possible D gene (5 bases). The CDR3 has 14 residues. Trimming shortened V by 7 bases and J by 0 bases, and 13 bases separated the two germline ends. CDR1 is MNHEY, CDR2 SVGAGI, per germline. CDR3 bases: TGTGCCAGCAAGAGGGCTTCCTCCTCCTACGAGCAGTACTTC. Protein product: CASKRASSSYEQYF.

This sequence joins TRBV7-8 and TRBJ1-1; 7 nucleotides match TRBD1. CDR1 is SGHVS, CDR2 FQNEAQ, per germline. The CDR3 length is 15 residues. V was pared by 1 base and J by 3 bases, with 5 bases of the junction left unmatched. CDR3 in amino acids: CASSLVRTGHTEAFF. CDR3 nucleotides: TGTGCCAGCAGCTTAGTGAGGACAGGTCACACTGAAGCTTTCTTT. Full variable domain (outside the CDR3, taken from reference TRBV7-8 and TRBJ1-1): GAGVSQSPRYKVAKRGQDVALRCDPISGHVSLFWYQQALGQGPEFLTYFQNEAQLDKSGLPSDRFFAERPEGSVSTLKIQRTQQEDSAVYLCASSLVRTGHTEAFFGQGTRLTVV.

In nucleotides, the CDR3 is TGTGCCAGCAGCTTGGCCGGTCAGAAAGAGACCCAGTACTTC. It is translated as CASSLAGQKETQYF. This chain uses TRBV5-4 with TRBJ2-5; D unclear. The CDR3 spans 14 residues. Germline values: CDR1 SGHNT, CDR2 YYREEE (reference sequence). Trimming stripped 0 bases from V and 3 bases from J, with 9 bases between.

This clonotype turned up a few times. The CDR3 loop reads CSALVRAGYGYTF. DNA of the CDR3: TGCAGTGCTCTCGTCCGGGCTGGCTATGGCTACACCTTC. This rearrangement joins TRBV20-1 to TRBJ1-2, with no clear D. Trimming stripped 5 bases from V and 4 bases from J, with 14 bases between. Germline V gives CDR1 DFQATT, CDR2 SNEGSKA (reference sequence). The CDR3 sequence is 13 residues long.

This clonotype was picked up a small number of times. This CDR3 reads CASSLEVRGQSTDTQYF. The CDR3 bases are TGTGCCAGCAGCTTAGAAGTGCGGGGACAGAGCACAGATACGCAGTATTTT. The chain uses TRBV7-9 and TRBJ2-3; D might be TRBD1 (7 bases). This CDR3 region has 17 residues. Germline CDR1 is SEHNR and CDR2 is FQNEAQ (reference sequence). The V end was cut by 1 base, the J end by 0 bases, with 14 bases between.

The gene calls are TRBV29-1 and TRBJ2-3, with 7 bases aligning to TRBD2. V was pared by 5 bases and J by 10 bases, with 9 bases of the junction left unmatched. Germline V gives CDR1 SQVTM, CDR2 ANQGSEA. This CDR3 has 12 residues. CDR3 region: CSVIRDAGAQYF. DNA for the CDR3: TGCAGCGTTATCCGGGACGCGGGGGCGCAGTATTTT.